One T cell receptor (beta chain) is described in this entry. As yet, its antigen is unknown. The data stem from a study of Graves' ophthalmopathy and Graves' hyperthyroidism. Findings and caveats of the study: A majority of expanded thyroid clonotypes exceeding 0.001 frequency were likewise present in blood.

This CDR3 comprises 12 residues. Germline V gives CDR1 MNHEY, CDR2 SMNVEV (reference sequence). V was trimmed by 4 bases and J by 8 bases, leaving 6 bases between them. Active ophthalmopathy (CAS at least 3, NOSPECS at least 4), lasting under 3 months. Researchers took RNA transcripts and amplified TCR beta CDR3 regions from them. RT-PCR with HTBI primers came first, then second-round multiplex PCR. Via MiXCR, TCRdb re-called the multiplex PCR reads, giving one row per CDR3 protein. Counted here are fewer than 600,000 distinct CDR3 sequences, about an eighth occurring once; the ten biggest clones make up around 9.8%.

The chain links TRBV27 to TRBJ1-6, with D uncertain. Source material: blood. The TCR was taken from a woman between 25 and 40 years old with Graves' ophthalmopathy. DNA for the CDR3: TGTGCCAGCAGTTCCCAGGATTCACCCCTCCACTTT. Translation gives CASSSQDSPLHF.